This record covers a single T cell receptor (beta chain). Use of 60 Vbeta and 13 Jbeta primers characterized the PCR. The method was immunoSEQ multiplex PCR; TCRdb's version includes in-frame clones alone and lacks a portion of them. The sample consists of about 170,000 clones, around 62% of them appearing once. CDR3 size: 15 residues. The ends lost 5 bases at V and 2 bases at J; junction bases unmatched: 7. The V gene's germline CDR1 is SGHTA and CDR2 FQGTGA. The sample is drawn from a study of cytomegalovirus exposure and HLA in healthy donors. The clonotype originates from a man aged 35 to 55 in good health and CMV-seronegative. Sequenced material: PBMCs. The V and J genes are TRBV7-3 and TRBJ1-2, with 8 bases that match TRBD1. The CDR3 coding sequence is TGTGCCAGCAGCCGAGGACAGGGTCGGAACTATGGCTACACCTTC. This translates into CASSRGQGRNYGYTF.